This paragraph reports one T cell receptor (beta chain). Its antigen is not known. The CDR3 is made up of 16 amino acids. Germline V CDR1 and CDR2: KGHSH, LQKENI. Trimming took 0 bases from V and 2 from J, leaving 14 bases between them. The record originates from a study of cytomegalovirus exposure and HLA in healthy donors. Study results and caveats: According to reports, the classifier identified cytomegalovirus status with high specificity and sensitivity. The authors enumerated over 150 TCR beta chains as linked to cytomegalovirus.

PCR employed 60 Vbeta and 13 Jbeta primers. As processed by the authors: Counted up in a later analysis, unique TCR beta chains came to about 80 million, with about 10 million shared. Only in-frame clones appear in the TCRdb table, and some are missing; sequencing was by immunoSEQ multiplex PCR. V and J calls and clone size follow that table, whereas D and trimming were derived from the DNA. The repertoire holds around 99,000 clones, with approximately 76% as singletons. The source of this sequence is a woman aged 45 to 65 in good health and CMV-seropositive. The rearrangement uses TRBV18 and TRBJ2-7, with D perhaps TRBD2 (5 bases). The sequenced sample was PBMCs. CDR3: CASSPPKGAFPYEQYF. CDR3 coding DNA: TGTGCCAGCTCACCACCCAAGGGAGCCTTCCCCTACGAGCAGTACTTC.